Listed below are T cell receptor beta chains from one sample, sequenced in a study of T cells after yellow fever vaccination. TCRdb used MiXCR to reprocess the 5' RACE reads, holding one entry per CDR3 protein. The profile shows a few hundred thousand distinct CDR3 sequences, about 7.8% of them singletons. The sequencing used PBMCs, collected around 45 days after the first yellow fever vaccination. Receptor source: a young man who received the YFV17D yellow fever vaccine. The CDR3 runs from the conserved cysteine through the conserved F or W. Each record gives: V gene, D gene, J gene, clone size, CDR3 DNA, CDR3 protein. D genes are given only for firm matches. Size tells how often a clone was seen (once, few, many) or the class of an expanded clone, and some rows leave it out.

V: TRBV7-3
D: .
J: TRBJ1-2
size: .
DNA: TGTGCCAGCAGCCTAACGTGGCGGACGGTGAGCGTAGACTATGGCTACACCTTC
CDR3: CASSLTWRTVSVDYGYTF

V: TRBV4-1
D: TRBD1
J: TRBJ2-2
size: few
DNA: TGCGCCAGCAGCCAAGGCTACAGGGGACAGAACACCGGGGAGCTGTTTTTT
CDR3: CASSQGYRGQNTGELFF

V: TRBV28
D: .
J: TRBJ1-4
size: few
DNA: TGTGCCAGCAGTCACAAGATTAATGAAAAACTGTTTTTT
CDR3: CASSHKINEKLFF

V: TRBV12-3/TRBV12-4
D: .
J: TRBJ1-1
size: many
DNA: TGTGCCAGCAGTTTCGGGCTTACTGAAGCTTTCTTT
CDR3: CASSFGLTEAFF

V: TRBV7-9
D: TRBD1
J: TRBJ1-1
size: .
DNA: TGTGCCAGCAGCCCCTGGCAGGGGGCCCCTGAAGCTTTCTTT
CDR3: CASSPWQGAPEAFF

V: TRBV3-1
D: .
J: TRBJ1-6
size: .
DNA: TGTGCCAGCAGCCAAATATCACAGAATTCACCCCTCCACTTT
CDR3: CASSQISQNSPLHF

V: TRBV28
D: .
J: TRBJ2-3
size: many
DNA: TGTGCCAGCAGCACGGTGGGGGCTAACACAGATACGCAGTATTTT
CDR3: CASSTVGANTDTQYF

V: TRBV5-1
D: .
J: TRBJ1-1
size: .
DNA: TGCGCCAGCAGCTTGGACCTGTTGAACACTGAAGCTTTCTTT
CDR3: CASSLDLLNTEAFF

V: TRBV4-2
D: .
J: TRBJ1-6
size: many
DNA: TGTGCCAGCAGCCAAGAATATCTTAGTGTGTCACCCCTCCACTTT
CDR3: CASSQEYLSVSPLHF

V: TRBV7-2
D: .
J: TRBJ2-4
size: .
DNA: TGTCCCAGCAGCTTAAGGGGCAGGGTTGACATTCAGTACTTC
CDR3: CPSSLRGRVDIQYF

V: TRBV9
D: .
J: TRBJ1-6
size: few
DNA: TGTGCCAGCAGCGTAGGAGGGGGTAATTCACCCCTCCACTTT
CDR3: CASSVGGGNSPLHF

V: TRBV29-1
D: .
J: TRBJ2-1
size: few
DNA: TGCAGCGTCGAGGTTGGGAGAGCCTACAATGAGCAGTTCTTC
CDR3: CSVEVGRAYNEQFF

V: TRBV9
D: .
J: TRBJ2-5
size: .
DNA: TGTGCCAGCAGCGTAGGCTCCGGGGGACCCAGCAGGACCCAGTACTTC
CDR3: CASSVGSGGPSRTQYF

V: TRBV30
D: .
J: TRBJ1-1
size: .
DNA: TGTGCCTGGAGTGGGTCAGGGTTTGAAGCTTTCTTT
CDR3: CAWSGSGFEAFF

V: TRBV5-1
D: TRBD1
J: TRBJ1-1
size: .
DNA: TGCGCCAGCAGCCGGGCTCCACAGGGGGCAACCATGAACACTGAAGCTTTCTTT
CDR3: CASSRAPQGATMNTEAFF

V: TRBV6-1
D: TRBD2
J: TRBJ2-3
size: .
DNA: TGTGCCAGCAGAATCAGCGGGATGCTTGGAGATACGCAGTATTTT
CDR3: CASRISGMLGDTQYF

V: TRBV11-2
D: TRBD2
J: TRBJ2-7
size: many
DNA: TGTGCCAGCAGCTTAGGGGGGGGTACCATCTCCTACGAGCAGTACTTC
CDR3: CASSLGGGTISYEQYF

V: TRBV20-1
D: .
J: TRBJ2-5
size: many
DNA: TGCAGTGCCCTTACGCTGGGGGAGACCCAGTACTTC
CDR3: CSALTLGETQYF

V: TRBV5-1
D: TRBD1
J: TRBJ1-5
size: few
DNA: TGCGCCAGCCGACTAGGGACAGGGACTTCCTTCCAGCCCCAGCATTTT
CDR3: CASRLGTGTSFQPQHF

V: TRBV19
D: TRBD2
J: TRBJ2-7
size: few
DNA: TGTGCCAGCCGTCCACCGGGACTAGCGGAGGAGCAGTACTTC
CDR3: CASRPPGLAEEQYF

V: TRBV5-1
D: .
J: TRBJ1-4
size: .
DNA: TGCGCCAGCAGCTTAGCGGCGATCGGTGAAAAACTGTTTTTT
CDR3: CASSLAAIGEKLFF

V: TRBV5-1
D: TRBD1
J: TRBJ2-5
size: .
DNA: TGCGCCAGCAGCTGGCGGACAGGGGTCCAAGAGACCCAGTACTTC
CDR3: CASSWRTGVQETQYF

V: TRBV3-1
D: .
J: TRBJ1-1
size: .
DNA: TGTGCCAGCAGCCAAGATCTCGGTGAAGCTTTCTTT
CDR3: CASSQDLGEAFF

V: TRBV20-1
D: .
J: TRBJ1-2
size: few
DNA: TGCAGTGGAGTCATGACCACCGCACCCTACACCTTC
CDR3: CSGVMTTAPYTF

V: TRBV9
D: .
J: TRBJ2-3
size: few
DNA: TGTGCCAGCAGCGTACAGGGGTTTGCCACAGATACGCAGTATTTT
CDR3: CASSVQGFATDTQYF

V: TRBV12-3/TRBV12-4
D: .
J: TRBJ2-3
size: .
DNA: TGTGCCAGCAGTTTCTCCGTAACAGGATTTCACACAGATACGCAGTATTTT
CDR3: CASSFSVTGFHTDTQYF

V: TRBV9
D: .
J: TRBJ2-5
size: .
DNA: TGTGCCAGCAGCGTAGCGCCAGCCACGGGGGAGACCCAGTACTTC
CDR3: CASSVAPATGETQYF

V: TRBV27
D: TRBD1
J: TRBJ2-5
size: few
DNA: TGTGCCAGCAGTGGCAGGGGGCGAGAGACCCAGTACTTC
CDR3: CASSGRGRETQYF

V: TRBV7-2
D: .
J: TRBJ2-5
size: few
DNA: TGTGCCAGCACCGCCACGGGTTTGATCCAAGAGACCCAGTACTTC
CDR3: CASTATGLIQETQYF

V: TRBV5-4
D: .
J: TRBJ1-5
size: .
DNA: TGTGCCAGCAGTCCTGGACTATTTAGCAATCAGCCCCAGCATTTT
CDR3: CASSPGLFSNQPQHF

V: TRBV7-9
D: .
J: TRBJ2-1
size: .
DNA: TGTGCCAGCAGCCCACCAGGGTTCGGTGAGCAGTTCTTC
CDR3: CASSPPGFGEQFF

V: TRBV5-1
D: .
J: TRBJ1-4
size: many
DNA: TGCGCCAGCAGCTTCGGGGGTTATAATGAAAAACTGTTTTTT
CDR3: CASSFGGYNEKLFF

V: TRBV6-6
D: .
J: TRBJ2-5
size: .
DNA: TGTGCCAGCATGGGGGGGGCGGCAGAGACCCAGTACTTC
CDR3: CASMGGAAETQYF

V: TRBV11-2
D: .
J: TRBJ2-5
size: .
DNA: TGTGCCAGCAGCTTAGACCTGGCTAGCCAGAGAAGGGGTGGCCAGTACTTC
CDR3: CASSLDLASQRRGGQYF

V: TRBV6-5
D: .
J: TRBJ1-6
size: .
DNA: TGTGCCAGCAGTTACTCAGGCCGTTACTCCTATAATTCACCCCTCCACTTT
CDR3: CASSYSGRYSYNSPLHF

V: TRBV20-1
D: .
J: TRBJ2-2
size: .
DNA: TGCAGTGCTAGTACGGGACAAACGAACACCGGGGAGCTGTTTTTT
CDR3: CSASTGQTNTGELFF

V: TRBV5-5
D: TRBD1
J: TRBJ1-6
size: .
DNA: TGTGCCAGCGGCCCTCGACAGGGAATCTCACCCCTCCACTTT
CDR3: CASGPRQGISPLHF

V: TRBV27
D: TRBD1
J: TRBJ2-6
size: few
DNA: TGTGCCAGCAGCGAGACAGGGGCCTACTCTGGGGCCAACGTCCTGACTTTC
CDR3: CASSETGAYSGANVLTF

V: TRBV28
D: TRBD1
J: TRBJ1-1
size: .
DNA: TGTGCCAGCAGTTCGGGACAGAACACTGAAGCTTACTTT
CDR3: CASSSGQNTEAYF

V: TRBV12-3/TRBV12-4
D: TRBD1
J: TRBJ2-7
size: few
DNA: TGTGCCAGCAGCCACAGACAGGGAGACTACGAGCAGTACTTC
CDR3: CASSHRQGDYEQYF

V: TRBV28
D: .
J: TRBJ2-3
size: once
DNA: TGTGCCAGCGAGGCAGCCCCCAGCACAGATACGCAGTATTTT
CDR3: CASEAAPSTDTQYF

V: TRBV11-2
D: TRBD1
J: TRBJ1-2
size: many
DNA: TGTGCCAGCAGCCAAGACAGGGGAGGTGGCTACACCTTC
CDR3: CASSQDRGGGYTF